This TCR beta chain was sequenced during a study of regulatory T cells in long-lasting Graves disease. Study-wide results and limits: Researchers examined only peripheral blood and not thyroid tissue. Patients with persistent Graves' had lower TCR diversity than newly diagnosed patients.

Time point described: persistent/refractory GD, antithyroid drugs over 5 years with positive TRAb. From RNA extracted from PBMCs, the TCR library was made. TCR beta libraries were built with iRepertoire HTBI primers and Arm-PCR of CDR3 regions. TCRdb processed the multiplex PCR reads anew with MiXCR; each CDR3 protein has one entry. The table lists roughly 500,000 distinct CDR3 sequences, 20% to 25% of them singletons. This clonotype appeared many times. No antigen is known for it. This TCR derives from a female donor with Graves disease. The sequenced sample was peripheral blood mononuclear cells (PBMCs), obtained when the disease was refractory, from a patient treated with antithyroid drugs.

In DNA, the CDR3 is TGTGCCAGCAGTGAGCGGACAGGGGCGGCCTATGGCTACACCTTC. It encodes CASSERTGAAYGYTF. The V call is TRBV2, the J call TRBJ1-2; 9 bases match TRBD1. Germline V gene lookup returns CDR1 SNHLY and CDR2 FYNNEI. This CDR3 has 15 residues. Germline trimming cut 3 bases from V and 4 bases from J; bases unmatched to any gene: 6.